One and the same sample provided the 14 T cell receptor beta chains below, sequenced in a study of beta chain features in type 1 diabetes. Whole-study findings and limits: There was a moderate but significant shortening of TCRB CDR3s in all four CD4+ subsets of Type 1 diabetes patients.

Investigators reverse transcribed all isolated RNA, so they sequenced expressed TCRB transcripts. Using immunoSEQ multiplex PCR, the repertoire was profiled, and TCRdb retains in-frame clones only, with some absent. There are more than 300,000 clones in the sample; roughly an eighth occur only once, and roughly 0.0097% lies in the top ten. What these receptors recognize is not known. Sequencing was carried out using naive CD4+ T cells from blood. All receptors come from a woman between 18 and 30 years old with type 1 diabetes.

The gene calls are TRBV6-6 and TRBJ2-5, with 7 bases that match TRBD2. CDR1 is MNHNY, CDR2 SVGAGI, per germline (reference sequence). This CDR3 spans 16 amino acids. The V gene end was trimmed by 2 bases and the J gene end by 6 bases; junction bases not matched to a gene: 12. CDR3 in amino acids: CASSYPPDGGMKTQYF. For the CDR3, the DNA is TGTGCCAGCAGTTACCCCCCCGACGGGGGGATGAAGACCCAGTACTTC.

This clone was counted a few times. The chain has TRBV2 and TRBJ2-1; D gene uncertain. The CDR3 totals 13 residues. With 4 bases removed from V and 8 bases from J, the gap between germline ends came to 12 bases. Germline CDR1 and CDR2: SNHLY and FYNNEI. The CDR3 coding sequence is TGTGCCAGCAGTGTGGTTAGTTCCCATGAGCAGTTCTTC. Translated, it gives CASSVVSSHEQFF.

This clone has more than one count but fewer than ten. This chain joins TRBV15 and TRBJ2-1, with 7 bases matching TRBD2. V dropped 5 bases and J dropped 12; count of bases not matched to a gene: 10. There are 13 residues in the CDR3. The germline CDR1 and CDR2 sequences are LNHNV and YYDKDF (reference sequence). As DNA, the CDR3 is TGTGCCACCAGCCCTGGACTGCGGGAGTTGCAGTTCTTC. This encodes CATSPGLRELQFF.

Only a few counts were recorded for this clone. CDR3 bases: TGCGCCAGCAGCCTTCCGGGACAGGGGTTAGAGACCCAGTACTTC. As protein: CASSLPGQGLETQYF. This rearrangement joins TRBV5-1 to TRBJ2-5; TRBD1 matches at 10 bases. Trimming at V came to 4 bases and at J to 4 bases, leaving 7 bases not matched to a gene. The germline V gene has CDR1 SGHRS and CDR2 YFSETQ. CDR3 length: 15 residues.

Here the CDR3 DNA reads TGCAGCGGACGGACAGGGGGGTTCACCGGGGAGCTGTTTTTT. Its protein is CSGRTGGFTGELFF. The rearrangement links TRBV29-1 to TRBJ2-2; 10 nucleotides agree with TRBD1. Trimming at V came to 7 bases and at J to 4 bases, leaving 6 bases not matched to a gene. This CDR3 is 14 amino acids long. Per germline, CDR1 SQVTM and CDR2 ANQGSEA.

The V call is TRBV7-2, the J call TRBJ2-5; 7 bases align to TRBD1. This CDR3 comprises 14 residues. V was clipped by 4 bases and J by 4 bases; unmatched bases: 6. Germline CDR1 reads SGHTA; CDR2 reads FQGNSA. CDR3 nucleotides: TGTGCCAGCAGCTCCACAGGGGTTCGAGAGACCCAGTACTTC. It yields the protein CASSSTGVRETQYF.

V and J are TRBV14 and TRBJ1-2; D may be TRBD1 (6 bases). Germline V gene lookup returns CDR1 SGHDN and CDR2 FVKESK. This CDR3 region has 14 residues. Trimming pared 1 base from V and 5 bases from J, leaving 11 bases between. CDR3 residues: CASSQAGAHYGYTF. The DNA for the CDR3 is TGTGCCAGCAGCCAAGCAGGGGCTCATTATGGCTACACCTTC.

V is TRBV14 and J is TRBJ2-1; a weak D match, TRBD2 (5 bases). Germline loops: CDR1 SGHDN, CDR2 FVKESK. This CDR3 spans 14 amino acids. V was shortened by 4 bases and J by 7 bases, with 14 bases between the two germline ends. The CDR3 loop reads CASSRLRVKNEQFF. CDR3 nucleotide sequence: TGTGCCAGCAGCCGCTTGAGGGTAAAGAATGAGCAGTTCTTC.

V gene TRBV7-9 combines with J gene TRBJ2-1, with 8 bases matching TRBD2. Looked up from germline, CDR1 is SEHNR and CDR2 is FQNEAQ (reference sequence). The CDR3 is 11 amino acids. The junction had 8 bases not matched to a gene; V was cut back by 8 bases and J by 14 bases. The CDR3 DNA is TGTGCCAGCGCTTCCAGCGGGAGAAAGTTCTTC. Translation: CASASSGRKFF.

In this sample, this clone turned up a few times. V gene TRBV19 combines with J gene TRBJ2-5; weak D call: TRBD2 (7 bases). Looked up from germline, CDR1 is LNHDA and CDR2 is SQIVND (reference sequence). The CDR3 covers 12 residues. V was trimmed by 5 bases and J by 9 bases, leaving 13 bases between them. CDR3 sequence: CASSPWEGAQYF. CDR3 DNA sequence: TGTGCCAGTAGTCCCTGGGAGGGGGCCCAGTACTTC.

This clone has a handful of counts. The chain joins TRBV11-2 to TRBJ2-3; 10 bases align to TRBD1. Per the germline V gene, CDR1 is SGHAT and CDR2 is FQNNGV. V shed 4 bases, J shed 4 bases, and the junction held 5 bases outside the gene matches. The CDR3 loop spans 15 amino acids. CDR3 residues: CASSSGTGVPDTQYF. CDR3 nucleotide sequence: TGTGCCAGCAGCTCCGGGACAGGGGTGCCAGATACGCAGTATTTT.

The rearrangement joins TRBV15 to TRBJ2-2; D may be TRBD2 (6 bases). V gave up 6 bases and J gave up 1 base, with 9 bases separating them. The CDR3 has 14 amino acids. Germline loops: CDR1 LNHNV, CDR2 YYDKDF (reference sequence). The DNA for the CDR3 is TGTGCCACCAGGTTGGGGGGGAACACCGGGGAGCTGTTTTTT. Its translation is CATRLGGNTGELFF. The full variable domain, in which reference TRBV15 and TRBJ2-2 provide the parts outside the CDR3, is DAMVIQNPRYQVTQFGKPVTLSCSQTLNHNVMYWYQQKSSQAPKLLFHYYDKDFNNEADTPDNFQSRRPNTSFCFLDIRSPGLGDTAMYLCATRLGGNTGELFFGEGSRLTVL.

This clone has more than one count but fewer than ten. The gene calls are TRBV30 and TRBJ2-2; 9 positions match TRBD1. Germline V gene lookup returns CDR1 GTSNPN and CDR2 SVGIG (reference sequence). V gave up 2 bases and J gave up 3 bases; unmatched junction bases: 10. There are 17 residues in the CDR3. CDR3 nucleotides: TGTGCCTGGAGTCACAGGGGGCAGGGGTGGGACACCGGGGAGCTGTTTTTT. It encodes CAWSHRGQGWDTGELFF.

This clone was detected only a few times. As DNA, the CDR3 is TGCGCCAGCAGCCAAGTGGAGCGGGAGTTCCGCACAGATACGCAGTATTTT. Translated, it gives CASSQVEREFRTDTQYF. The rearrangement uses TRBV4-1 and TRBJ2-3; 8 bases line up with TRBD2. Germline assignment: CDR1 MGHRA and CDR2 YSYEKL. V trimming: 1 base; J trimming: 1 base; junction bases outside the gene matches: 7. The CDR3 is 17 amino acids.